This is a list of T cell receptor beta chains from one sample in a study of Graves' ophthalmopathy and Graves' hyperthyroidism. TCRdb re-called the multiplex PCR reads with MiXCR, one entry per CDR3 protein. The sample has about half a million distinct CDR3 sequences; 14% are singletons. Specimen: blood. These receptors were obtained from a woman aged 25 to 45 with Graves' ophthalmopathy. Each CDR3 is given with its conserved first and last residue. A D gene is named only where the DNA matches it firmly. Size values are once, few and many counts, or a class for expanded clones, and some rows have none.

>many|TRBD1|TRBV2|TRBJ1-1|13
CARRTGGNAEAFF
TGTGCCAGAAGGACAGGAGGAAATGCTGAAGCTTTCTTT
>many|NA|TRBV12-3/TRBV12-4|TRBJ2-7|15
CASSLIDAVGGEQYF
TGTGCCAGCAGTTTAATCGACGCCGTAGGAGGCGAGCAGTACTTC
>many|TRBD1|TRBV29-1|TRBJ1-2|14
CSVAGTGLDYGYTF
TGCAGCGTGGCCGGGACAGGGTTAGACTATGGCTACACCTTC
>many|NA|TRBV29-1|TRBJ1-1|13
CSVEAGGRAEAFF
TGCAGCGTTGAAGCGGGAGGTCGGGCTGAAGCTTTCTTT
>many|NA|TRBV4-1|TRBJ2-7|13
CASSQVPGHEQYF
TGCGCCAGCAGCCAAGTCCCGGGGCACGAGCAGTACTTC
>many|NA|TRBV11-2|TRBJ2-5|17
CASSLVPSTGFQETQYF
TGTGCCAGCAGCTTAGTCCCCTCAACGGGGTTTCAAGAGACCCAGTACTTC
>many|NA|TRBV2|TRBJ1-5|16
CASSHATDSANQPQHF
TGTGCCAGCAGCCACGCGACGGACAGCGCCAATCAGCCCCAGCATTTT
>many|NA|TRBV27|TRBJ2-2|16
CASSLSAILNTGELFF
TGTGCCAGCAGTTTAAGCGCGATCCTAAACACCGGGGAGCTGTTTTTT
>many|TRBD1|TRBV7-2|TRBJ2-7|15
CASSLNTGQAAAQYF
TGTGCCAGCAGCCTAAACACCGGACAGGCAGCGGCGCAGTACTTC
>NA|NA|TRBV7-2|TRBJ1-5|15
CASSYRTGSNQPQHF
TGTGCCAGCAGCTATCGGACTGGAAGCAATCAGCCCCAGCATTTT
>few|TRBD1|TRBV18|TRBJ2-7|15
CASSPGTGPFTEQYF
TGTGCCAGCTCACCCGGGACAGGGCCCTTCACCGAGCAGTACTTC
>many|NA|TRBV20-1|TRBJ1-5|13
CSATDSPNQPQHF
TGCAGTGCCACGGATTCCCCTAATCAGCCCCAGCATTTT
>NA|NA|TRBV12-3/TRBV12-4|TRBJ2-5|13
CASSLLLVETQYF
TGTGCCAGCAGTTTACTCCTAGTAGAGACCCAGTACTTC
>NA|TRBD1|TRBV15|TRBJ1-5|15
CATSRIGQVNQPQHF
TGTGCCACCAGCAGGATTGGACAGGTCAATCAGCCCCAGCATTTT
>many|NA|TRBV27|TRBJ2-7|12
CASSSPTSEQYF
TGTGCCAGCAGTTCCCCGACGAGCGAGCAGTACTTC
>NA|NA|TRBV13|TRBJ1-6|16
CASSGDGGPKNSPLHF
TGTGCCAGCAGCGGGGACGGGGGACCCAAGAATTCACCCCTCCACTTT
>few|NA|TRBV11-2|TRBJ2-3|14
CASSLGLLGNTQYF
TGTGCCAGCAGCTTGGGGCTTCTGGGGAATACGCAGTATTTT
>many|TRBD2|TRBV4-1|TRBJ2-7|18
CASSQDRLAGYSSYEQYF
TGCGCCAGCAGCCAAGATAGGTTAGCGGGGTACAGCTCCTACGAGCAGTACTTC
>NA|NA|TRBV12-3/TRBV12-4|TRBJ2-7|15
CASSSEPRTVDEQYF
TGTGCCAGCAGTTCCGAACCCCGGACAGTTGACGAGCAGTACTTC
>many|NA|TRBV12-3/TRBV12-4|TRBJ1-1|16
CASSLRVGSQPLGAFF
TGTGCCAGCAGTTTAAGGGTTGGGTCACAGCCCCTTGGAGCTTTCTTT
>NA|TRBD2|TRBV20-1|TRBJ2-7|15
CSARGVLAGLSEQYF
TGCAGTGCTAGAGGAGTGCTAGCGGGATTATCCGAGCAGTACTTC
>NA|TRBD2|TRBV4-1|TRBJ2-5|18
CASSQEGTSAMGEETQYF
TGCGCCAGCAGCCAAGAGGGGACTAGCGCTATGGGGGAAGAGACCCAGTACTTC
>once|TRBD1|TRBV19|TRBJ1-5|18
CATTRGDRGQSANQPQHF
TGTGCCACAACGAGGGGGGACAGGGGGCAATCTGCCAATCAGCCTCAGCATTTT
>many|TRBD2|TRBV6-1|TRBJ2-4|17
CATSGTSGRGAKNIKYF
TGTGCCACCTCCGGGACTAGCGGGAGGGGGGCCAAAAACATTAAGTACTTC
>many|NA|TRBV7-2|TRBJ2-5|15
CASSLVTARQETQYF
TGTGCCAGCAGCTTAGTGACAGCCAGACAAGAGACCCAGTACTTC
>NA|NA|TRBV6-5|TRBJ2-5|15
CASSYQSTFQETQYF
TGTGCCAGCAGTTACCAGAGCACGTTCCAAGAGACCCAGTACTTC
>many|NA|TRBV6-1|TRBJ2-7|14
CASSEGDSSYEQYF
TGTGCCAGCAGTGAAGGGGACTCCTCCTACGAGCAGTACTTC
>NA|NA|TRBV6-1|TRBJ1-2|12
CASMGTIPGYTF
TGTGCCAGCATGGGGACAATCCCTGGCTACACCTTC
>many|NA|TRBV7-3|TRBJ1-1|15
CASSLTKAQNTEAFF
TGTGCCAGCAGCTTAACAAAGGCCCAGAACACTGAAGCTTTCTTT
>many|NA|TRBV6-1|TRBJ2-5|11
CASSGLETQYF
TGTGCCAGCAGTGGTCTGGAGACCCAGTACTTC
>few|NA|TRBV18|TRBJ2-5|13
CASSPPTRETQYF
TGTGCCAGCTCACCACCGACCAGGGAGACCCAGTACTTC
>NA|TRBD1|TRBV12-3/TRBV12-4|TRBJ2-7|12
CASNYRGSEQYF
TGTGCCAGCAATTACAGGGGGAGCGAGCAGTACTTC
>many|NA|TRBV20-1|TRBJ1-2|13
CSARGTTNYGYTF
TGCAGTGCTAGGGGGACCACTAACTATGGCTACACCTTC
>many|NA|TRBV2|TRBJ2-7|14
CASGDKGGLYEQYF
TGTGCCAGCGGGGATAAGGGGGGGCTCTACGAGCAGTACTTC
>few|TRBD2|TRBV7-9|TRBJ2-7|14
CASSHWTSFYEQYF
TGTGCCAGCAGCCATTGGACTAGTTTCTACGAGCAGTACTTC
>many|NA|TRBV11-2|TRBJ2-5|10
CASSSGTQYF
TGTGCCAGCAGCTCGGGGACCCAGTACTTC
>many|NA|TRBV3-1|TRBJ2-4|16
CASSQVRRGSKNIQYF
TGTGCCAGCAGCCAAGTACGACGGGGTTCCAAAAACATTCAGTACTTC
>many|NA|TRBV11-2|TRBJ2-5|15
CASSSGGPPEETQYF
TGTGCCAGCAGCTCCGGAGGCCCTCCGGAAGAGACCCAGTACTTC
>few|TRBD1|TRBV5-1|TRBJ1-2|16
CASSSDREALIYGYTF
TGCGCCAGCAGCTCGGACAGGGAAGCCCTCATCTATGGCTACACCTTC
>many|NA|TRBV28|TRBJ1-5|12
CASKTGNQPQHF
TGTGCCAGCAAAACAGGGAATCAGCCCCAGCATTTT
>few|NA|TRBV6-5|TRBJ2-1|16
CASSYSKLQGWNEQFF
TGTGCCAGCAGTTACTCGAAGTTACAGGGATGGAATGAGCAGTTCTTC